This TCR beta chain was retrieved from a study of neurological immune-mediated disorders. Findings and limits, study-wide: No CDR3 amino acid sequences recurred among expanded clones across subjects, suggesting private repertoires in all groups.

V was trimmed by 0 bases and J by 5 bases, leaving 7 bases between them. Germline CDR1 WNHNN, CDR2 SYGVQD (reference sequence). The CDR3 loop spans 14 amino acids. With 10-nucleotide random UMIs included, cDNA was synthesized by 5'RACE. TCRdb independently ran MiXCR on the 5' RACE reads; one entry per CDR3 protein. Seen here are 65,000 to 90,000 distinct CDR3 sequences, 10% to 13% observed once, and the top ten hold 1.8%. This clonotype has a count of ten or more. The antigen remains undetermined. The genes are TRBV10-1 and TRBJ2-2; D is possibly TRBD2 (5 bases). Sequenced input: PBMCs. The clonotype comes from a man aged 40-49 years in good health. Here the CDR3 reads CASSESEGTGELFF. The CDR3 DNA is TGCGCCAGCAGTGAGTCTGAGGGAACCGGGGAGCTGTTTTTT.